The 27 T cell receptor beta chains listed next were all sequenced from one sample in a study of regulatory T cells in long-lasting Graves disease. CDR3 regions were amplified by Arm-PCR using iRepertoire HTBI primers to build TCR beta libraries. MiXCR was run by TCRdb on the multiplex PCR reads, yielding one entry per CDR3 protein. Among more than 300,000 distinct CDR3 sequences, around 16% were seen once, and the ten largest hold 20% to 25%. The time point: newly diagnosed GD, antithyroid drugs for less than 3 months. PBMC RNA was the source of the TCR library. These same records also appear under a second study, on T cells in Graves' hyperthyroidism and ophthalmopathy.

This specimen consisted of peripheral blood mononuclear cells (PBMCs), obtained at new diagnosis, from a patient treated with antithyroid drugs. The receptors were gathered from a young woman with Graves disease.

This clonotype has a handful of counts. The genes are TRBV7-8 and TRBJ2-7, with TRBD1 as a possible D gene (5 bases). V dropped 6 bases and J dropped 1 base, with 10 bases sitting between them. Germline V CDR1 and CDR2: SGHVS, FQNEAQ. There are 13 residues in the CDR3. As DNA, the CDR3 is TGTGCCAGCAGTAAGGACAAATCCTACGAGCAGTACTTC. Translated: CASSKDKSYEQYF.

The chain is built from TRBV20-1 and TRBJ1-2; the D is unclear. In germline, CDR1 is DFQATT, CDR2 SNEGSKA (reference sequence). The CDR3 sequence is 15 residues long. Trimming left V 1 base short and J 0 bases short, with 12 bases between. CDR3 DNA: TGCAGTGCTAGAGTCTCGCCAGCCACTAACTATGGCTACACCTTC. As protein: CSARVSPATNYGYTF.

This clonotype has a handful of counts. V gene TRBV6-2 or TRBV6-3 combines with J gene TRBJ2-3; 8 nucleotides line up with TRBD2. This CDR3 has 14 amino acids. Germline loops: CDR1 MNHEY, CDR2 SVGEGT. V lost 5 bases, J lost 4 bases, and 5 bases stayed unmatched. The chain's CDR3 is CASSTAGESDTQYF. As DNA, the CDR3 is TGTGCCAGCAGTACAGCGGGAGAGTCAGATACGCAGTATTTT.

This clonotype was detected once. The chain is built from TRBV20-1 and TRBJ2-7; TRBD1 is a possible D gene (6 bases). The J call may be wrong; the DNA end is better matched by TRBJ2-1. Germline-derived CDR1 and CDR2 are DFQATT and SNEGSKA (reference sequence). The CDR3 spans 14 residues. The CDR3 sequence is CSARWDIGSYEQFF. As DNA, the CDR3 is TGCAGTGCCAGATGGGACATCGGCTCCTACGAGCAGTTCTTC.

This clonotype was recorded at least ten times. The CDR3, as DNA: TGCGCCAGCAGCTCGACTAGCGGAATTTACGAGCAGTACTTC. This encodes CASSSTSGIYEQYF. The chain carries TRBV5-1 and TRBJ2-7; 9 positions match TRBD2. Germline trimming cut 3 bases from V and 4 bases from J; bases unmatched to any gene: 5. The CDR3 contains 14 residues. Per the germline V gene, CDR1 is SGHRS and CDR2 is YFSETQ.

This clonotype occurred a few times. This may arise from a read error, as a much more abundant clone is one base away. Here the CDR3 DNA reads TGTGCCAGCAAATTCGGGGGCCCCCAAGAGACCCAGTTCTTC. Its protein is CASKFGGPQETQFF. The chain recombines TRBV2 with TRBJ2-1, with D perhaps assigned TRBD1 or TRBD2 (6 bases each). V was trimmed by 7 bases and J by 13 bases, leaving 23 bases between them. The CDR3 spans 14 residues. Germline V gene sequence: CDR1 SNHLY, CDR2 FYNNEI.

The chain uses TRBV4-2 and TRBJ2-2; 14 nucleotides line up with TRBD2. Trimming at V came to 5 bases and at J to 3 bases, leaving 11 bases not matched to a gene. Germline V gene lookup returns CDR1 LGHNA and CDR2 YNFKEQ. The CDR3 has 19 residues. The CDR3 loop is CASSSRRLAGGPDTGELFF. CDR3 sequence (DNA): TGTGCCAGCAGCTCCCGCCGACTAGCGGGAGGGCCCGACACCGGGGAGCTGTTTTTT.

On this clonotype: It may be a read error: a sequence one base away is much more abundant. V is TRBV13 and J is TRBJ2-5, with TRBD2 identical over 9 bases. The length of the CDR3 is 15 residues. Per the germline V gene, CDR1 is PRHDT and CDR2 is FYEKMQ (reference sequence). J gave up 13 bases and V 5 bases, and 17 bases lay outside the gene matches. CDR3 sequence reads: CASSPNAGGREARYF. The CDR3 DNA reads TGTGCCAGCAGCCCCAATGCGGGGGGGCGGGAGGCCCGGTACTTC.

This chain joins TRBV5-1 and TRBJ1-3; perhaps TRBD1 as D (5 bases). CDR1 is SGHRS and CDR2 is YFSETQ in the germline V gene. V gave up 4 bases and J gave up 4 bases, with 18 bases separating them. The CDR3 consists of 16 residues. The CDR3 region is CASSPRGNQGGNTIYF. CDR3 sequence (DNA): TGCGCCAGCAGCCCCCGGGGGAACCAGGGCGGAAACACCATATATTTT.

This clonotype was recorded many times. This rearrangement joins TRBV11-2 to TRBJ2-3; D remains ambiguous. The CDR3 totals 14 residues. V dropped 4 bases and J dropped 2 bases, with 10 bases sitting between them. CDR1 is SGHAT, CDR2 FQNNGV, per germline. The DNA of the CDR3 is TGTGCCAGCAGCTGGGTTCACTACACAGATACGCAGTATTTT. Amino acids: CASSWVHYTDTQYF.

This chain uses TRBV3-1 with TRBJ2-5; TRBD2 aligns across 14 bases. V dropped 0 bases and J dropped 2; count of bases not matched to a gene: 8. Germline CDR1 and CDR2: LGHDT and YNNKEL (reference sequence). The CDR3 is 19 amino acids. CDR3 coding DNA: TGTGCCAGCAGCCAAGAGCTCCGGGGACTAGCGGGGGTTCAAGAGACCCAGTACTTC. Its protein product is CASSQELRGLAGVQETQYF.

This clonotype came up many times. This chain joins TRBV20-1 and TRBJ2-2, with 8 bases fitting TRBD1. The CDR3 extends over 14 amino acids. V shed 1 base, J shed 4 bases, and the junction held 2 bases outside the gene matches. Germline V gene sequence: CDR1 DFQATT, CDR2 SNEGSKA (reference sequence). This CDR3 reads CSARVTGGTGELFF. The CDR3 bases are TGCAGTGCTAGAGTAACAGGGGGCACCGGGGAGCTGTTTTTT.

To note about this clonotype: It may be a read error: a sequence one base away is much more abundant. The chain joins TRBV10-3 to TRBJ1-5; 7 positions match TRBD1. V was pared by 6 bases and J by 2 bases, with 7 bases of the junction left unmatched. The CDR3 runs 15 residues. In germline, CDR1 is ENHRY, CDR2 SYGVKD. DNA for the CDR3: TGTGCCATCAGCCCGGGACAGCGTCGCAATCAGCCCCAGCATTTT. Translation: CAISPGQRRNQPQHF.

This sequence joins TRBV5-1 and TRBJ2-2; D gene ambiguous. CDR1 and CDR2 from the germline V gene are SGHRS and YFSETQ. Trimming stripped 3 bases from V and 0 bases from J, with 9 bases between. This CDR3 comprises 15 residues. CDR3 sequence: CASSSTNANTGELFF. In DNA, the CDR3 is TGCGCCAGCAGCTCGACAAACGCGAACACCGGGGAGCTGTTTTTT. Full variable domain (outside the CDR3, taken from reference TRBV5-1 and TRBJ2-2): KAGVTQTPRYLIKTRGQQVTLSCSPISGHRSVSWYQQTPGQGLQFLFEYFSETQRNKGNFPGRFSGRQFSNSRSEMNVSTLELGDSALYLCASSSTNANTGELFFGEGSRLTVL.

CDR3 protein: CATRQGLSTDTQYF. The CDR3 nucleotides read TGCGCCACCCGACAGGGACTAAGCACAGATACGCAGTATTTT. V and J are TRBV5-1 and TRBJ2-3; the D gene could be TRBD1 or TRBD2 (7 bases each). The CDR3 extends over 14 amino acids. Per the germline V gene, CDR1 is SGHRS and CDR2 is YFSETQ. Trimming pared 9 bases from V and 0 bases from J, leaving 14 bases between.

A note on this clonotype: An end of the junction differs from the germline gene, which may be a read error. The chain uses TRBV20-1 and TRBJ1-1; D call uncertain. Germline CDR1 and CDR2: DFQATT and SNEGSKA (reference sequence). The CDR3 contains 16 residues. The CDR3 DNA reads TGCAGTGCTAGAGCCTTCCGCGGCCTCGCGGATACTGCAGCTTTCTTT. Translated: CSARAFRGLADTAAFF.

This clonotype has ten or more counts. The chain is built from TRBV20-1 and TRBJ2-7, with 8 nucleotides matching TRBD2. CDR1 and CDR2 (germline): DFQATT, SNEGSKA (reference sequence). Trimming took 0 bases from V and 9 from J; bases not matched to a gene: 10. The CDR3 runs to 14 residues. The CDR3: CSARDPQRGPRQYF. The CDR3 nucleotides are TGCAGTGCTAGAGATCCCCAGCGGGGGCCCCGGCAGTACTTC.

This clonotype was picked up a small number of times. J is TRBJ2-3 and V is TRBV20-1; no reliable D call. The germline V gene encodes CDR1 DFQATT and CDR2 SNEGSKA (reference sequence). The ends were cut back, 3 bases at V and 0 bases at J, with 13 bases in the middle. This CDR3 has 15 amino acids. This chain's CDR3 is CSASTRLVSTDTQYF. CDR3 coding DNA: TGCAGTGCTAGTACGCGTCTAGTGAGCACAGATACGCAGTATTTT.

This clonotype was counted ten times or more. The gene calls are TRBV3-1 and TRBJ2-7; D remains ambiguous. V lost 4 bases, J lost 7 bases, and 14 bases lay in between. The length of the CDR3 is 13 residues. Germline V gene lookup returns CDR1 LGHDT and CDR2 YNNKEL (reference sequence). CDR3 DNA sequence: TGTGCCAGCAGCCCAGGCCACCCAAGTGAGCAGTACTTC. Protein product: CASSPGHPSEQYF.

This clonotype was seen at least ten times. The chain employs TRBV7-8 and TRBJ2-3; 10 positions match TRBD2. The CDR3 extends over 19 amino acids. V dropped 3 bases and J dropped 3; count of bases not matched to a gene: 15. CDR1 and CDR2 from the germline V gene are SGHVS and FQNEAQ. CDR3 in DNA: TGTGCCAGCAGCTTTCAGCGGGAGGGCCGCTGGGGTGTAACAGATACGCAGTATTTT. Its protein product is CASSFQREGRWGVTDTQYF.

This clonotype has at least ten counts. The J gene is TRBJ1-2, the V gene TRBV28; no firm D call. This CDR3 is 13 amino acids long. Germline lookup yields CDR1 MDHEN and CDR2 SYDVKM. The V end lost 4 bases, the J end lost 3 bases, and 9 bases lay between the germline ends. CDR3 sequence: CASSSGLDYGYTF. The CDR3 nucleotides read TGTGCCAGCAGTTCGGGGTTGGACTATGGCTACACCTTC.

This clonotype was seen only a few times. The rearrangement uses TRBV6-1 and TRBJ2-3; D possibly corresponds to TRBD1 (6 bases). The V gene's germline CDR1 is MNHNS and CDR2 SASEGT. The CDR3 is made up of 13 amino acids. V was pared by 6 bases and J by 5 bases, with 12 bases between. The CDR3 region has the DNA TGTGCCAGCAGAGACTTGACAGGAGATACGCAGTATTTT. It encodes CASRDLTGDTQYF.

This clonotype was picked up many times. V and J are TRBV5-1 and TRBJ2-1; the D call may be TRBD1 or TRBD2 (5 bases each). Trimming removed 0 bases from V and 0 bases from J, with 7 bases in between. The CDR3 spans 15 residues. In germline, CDR1 is SGHRS, CDR2 YFSETQ. For the CDR3, the DNA is TGCGCCAGCAGCTTGGAGGGGAGCTCCTACAATGAGCAGTTCTTC. It yields the protein CASSLEGSSYNEQFF.

This clonotype showed up many times. This chain links TRBV2 with TRBJ2-7, with no clear D. Trimming left V 7 bases short and J 5 bases short, with 15 bases between. Germline CDR1 reads SNHLY; CDR2 reads FYNNEI. CDR3 length equals 13 residues. The CDR3 coding sequence is TGTGCCAGCACGGGTCCAAACGCCAACGAGCAGTACTTC. Its protein product is CASTGPNANEQYF.

This clonotype was seen many times. The chain recombines TRBV9 with TRBJ1-1, with 8 bases aligning to TRBD1. Germline V gene data show CDR1 as SGDLS and CDR2 as YYNGEE. The ends lost 3 bases at V and 1 base at J; junction bases unmatched: 11. This CDR3 has 17 residues. This chain's CDR3 is CASSAQGQGGGNTEAFF. DNA of the CDR3: TGTGCCAGCAGCGCCCAAGGACAGGGAGGTGGGAACACTGAAGCTTTCTTT.

This clonotype came up a few times. CDR3 protein: CSAKILNTGELFF. The CDR3 DNA sequence: TGCAGTGCTAAAATACTGAACACCGGGGAGCTGTTTTTT. The genes are TRBV20-1 and TRBJ2-2, with D uncertain. Per the germline V gene, CDR1 is DFQATT and CDR2 is SNEGSKA (reference sequence). This CDR3 region has 13 residues. V lost 4 bases and J lost 1, with 7 bases in between.

The CDR3 region is CASSLFTGGNEQFF. In DNA form, the CDR3 reads TGTGCCAGCAGCTTATTTACAGGAGGGAATGAGCAGTTCTTC. V usage is TRBV7-6 and J usage is TRBJ2-1; D possibly corresponds to TRBD2 (6 bases). Germline loops: CDR1 SGHVS, CDR2 FNYEAQ. Trimming pared 2 bases from V and 7 bases from J, leaving 12 bases between. This CDR3 contains 14 residues.